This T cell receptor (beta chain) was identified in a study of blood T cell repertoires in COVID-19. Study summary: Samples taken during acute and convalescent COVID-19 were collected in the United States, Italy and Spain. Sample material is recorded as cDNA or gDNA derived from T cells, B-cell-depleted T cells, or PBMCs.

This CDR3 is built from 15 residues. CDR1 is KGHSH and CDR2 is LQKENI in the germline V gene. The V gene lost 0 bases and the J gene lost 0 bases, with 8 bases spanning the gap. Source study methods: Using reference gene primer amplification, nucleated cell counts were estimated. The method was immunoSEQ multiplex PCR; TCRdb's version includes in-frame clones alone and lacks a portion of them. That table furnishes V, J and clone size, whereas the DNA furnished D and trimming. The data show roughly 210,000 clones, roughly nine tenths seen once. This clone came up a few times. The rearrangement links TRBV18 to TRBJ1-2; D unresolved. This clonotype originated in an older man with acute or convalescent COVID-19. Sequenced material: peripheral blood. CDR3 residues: CASSPPTPANYGYTF. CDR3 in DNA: TGTGCCAGCTCACCACCCACCCCGGCTAACTATGGCTACACCTTC.